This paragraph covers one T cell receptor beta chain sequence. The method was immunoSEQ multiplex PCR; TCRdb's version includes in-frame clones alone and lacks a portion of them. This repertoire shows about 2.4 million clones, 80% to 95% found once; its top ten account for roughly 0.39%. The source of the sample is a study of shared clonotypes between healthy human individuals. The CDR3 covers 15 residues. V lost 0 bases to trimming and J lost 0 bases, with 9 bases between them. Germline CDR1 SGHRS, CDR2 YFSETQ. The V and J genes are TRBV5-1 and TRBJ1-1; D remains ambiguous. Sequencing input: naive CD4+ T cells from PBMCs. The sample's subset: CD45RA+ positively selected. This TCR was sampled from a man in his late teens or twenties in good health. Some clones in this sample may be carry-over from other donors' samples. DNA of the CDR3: TGCGCCAGCAGCTTGGTAGGACGGATGAACACTGAAGCTTTCTTT. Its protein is CASSLVGRMNTEAFF.